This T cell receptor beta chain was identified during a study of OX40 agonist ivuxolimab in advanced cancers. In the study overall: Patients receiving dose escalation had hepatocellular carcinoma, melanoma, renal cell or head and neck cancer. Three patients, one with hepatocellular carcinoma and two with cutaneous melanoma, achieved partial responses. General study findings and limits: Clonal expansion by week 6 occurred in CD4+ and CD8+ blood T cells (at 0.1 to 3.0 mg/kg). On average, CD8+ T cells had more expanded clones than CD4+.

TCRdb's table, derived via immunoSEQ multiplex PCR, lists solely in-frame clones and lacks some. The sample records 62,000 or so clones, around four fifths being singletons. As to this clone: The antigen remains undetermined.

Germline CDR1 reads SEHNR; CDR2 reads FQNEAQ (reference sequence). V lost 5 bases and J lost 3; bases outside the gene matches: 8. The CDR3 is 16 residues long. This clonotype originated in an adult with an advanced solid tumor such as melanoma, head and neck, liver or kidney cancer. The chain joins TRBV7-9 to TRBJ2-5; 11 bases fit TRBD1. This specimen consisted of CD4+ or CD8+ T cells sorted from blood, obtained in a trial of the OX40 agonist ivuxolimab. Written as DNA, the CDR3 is TGTGCCAGCAGCCCTTGGACAGGGGGCCGGGAAGAGACCCAGTACTTC. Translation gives CASSPWTGGREETQYF.